One and the same sample provided the 18 T cell receptor beta chains below, sequenced in a study of cytomegalovirus exposure and HLA in healthy donors. Assay used: immunoSEQ multiplex PCR; TCRdb lists only in-frame clones, some missing. This table holds some 90,000 clones, over 75% found once. The material sequenced was PBMCs. These receptors were taken from a young man in good health and CMV-seropositive.

This clone was counted only a few times. The chain combines TRBV7-6 with TRBJ2-7; 9 bases are shared with TRBD2. The germline gives CDR1 SGHVS, CDR2 FNYEAQ. The J segment lost 0 bases and the V segment lost 5 bases, leaving 2 bases of the junction unmatched. The CDR3 extends over 14 amino acids. As DNA, the CDR3 is TGTGCCAGCAGCCGTAGCGGGAGCTCCTACGAGCAGTACTTC. The encoded protein is CASSRSGSSYEQYF.

The chain carries TRBV7-9 and TRBJ2-7; a weak D match, TRBD2 (6 bases). The CDR3 loop spans 14 amino acids. The V and J ends lost 5 bases and 3 bases respectively, with 14 bases between them. Germline assignment: CDR1 SEHNR and CDR2 FQNEAQ (reference sequence). Written as DNA, the CDR3 is TGTGCCAGCAGCCGAGCGGGTCTTAACTACGAGCAGTACTTC. Residues: CASSRAGLNYEQYF.

The chain couples TRBV29-1 to TRBJ2-1, with D maybe TRBD2 (6 bases). The CDR3 is 14 residues long. The ends were cut back, 4 bases at V and 7 bases at J, with 17 bases in the middle. Germline values: CDR1 SQVTM, CDR2 ANQGSEA. This CDR3 is CSVAQGRDLNEQFF. CDR3 in DNA: TGCAGCGTTGCCCAAGGCAGGGACTTAAATGAGCAGTTCTTC.

V and J are TRBV7-3 and TRBJ2-1; 9 bases map to TRBD2. Trimming took 5 bases from V and 5 from J; bases not matched to a gene: 7. CDR1 and CDR2 (germline): SGHTA, FQGTGA. The CDR3 is 15 amino acids. The CDR3 DNA sequence: TGTGCCAGCAGCCCCGGGACTAGCCCTAACAATGAGCAGTTCTTC. Translating it yields CASSPGTSPNNEQFF.

The gene calls are TRBV7-9 and TRBJ1-3; a weak D match, TRBD1 (6 bases). Germline values: CDR1 SEHNR, CDR2 FQNEAQ (reference sequence). The V end lost 5 bases, the J end lost 0 bases, and 11 bases lay between the germline ends. This CDR3 is built from 15 residues. The CDR3: CASSQGGASGNTIYF. CDR3 sequence (DNA): TGTGCCAGCAGCCAAGGGGGAGCCTCTGGAAACACCATATATTTT.

The chain couples TRBV5-1 to TRBJ2-5; D uncertain. The V end lost 0 bases, the J end lost 5 bases, and 11 bases lay between the germline ends. The length of the CDR3 is 14 residues. Germline assignment: CDR1 SGHRS and CDR2 YFSETQ. In DNA form, the CDR3 reads TGCGCCAGCAGCTTGGGAAGTAGCAGCGAGACCCAGTACTTC. Its translation: CASSLGSSSETQYF.

The J gene is TRBJ2-1, the V gene TRBV4-3; the D gene is possibly TRBD2 (6 bases). Trimming shortened V by 0 bases and J by 7 bases, and 13 bases separated the two germline ends. The CDR3 is made up of 15 amino acids. Germline V gene data show CDR1 as LGHNA and CDR2 as YSLEER. CDR3 DNA: TGCGCCAGCAGCCAAGAGGGCGGGGTGGGAAATGAGCAGTTCTTC. Protein: CASSQEGGVGNEQFF.

V gene TRBV4-2 combines with J gene TRBJ1-3, with unresolved D. The germline CDR1 and CDR2 sequences are LGHNA and YNFKEQ. Trimming took 0 bases from V and 3 from J, leaving 18 bases between them. There are 18 residues in the CDR3. The CDR3 here is CASSQDLEEEVFGNTIYF. The CDR3 nucleotides are TGTGCCAGCAGCCAAGATTTAGAAGAGGAAGTTTTTGGAAACACCATATATTTT.

This clone was recorded at least ten times. This chain joins TRBV11-3 and TRBJ1-5; weak D call: TRBD1 (6 bases). The germline gives CDR1 SGHNT, CDR2 YENEEA. CDR3 length equals 15 residues. The V end lost 5 bases, the J end lost 4 bases, and 15 bases lay between the germline ends. Here the CDR3 reads CASSRGPGENQPQHF. CDR3 bases: TGTGCCAGCAGCCGAGGTCCAGGGGAAAATCAGCCCCAGCATTTT.

V and J are TRBV9 and TRBJ1-3; 10 bases fit TRBD1. J lost 6 bases, V lost 3 bases, and 12 bases had no gene match. The CDR3 loop spans 17 amino acids. Germline CDR1 and CDR2: SGDLS and YYNGEE. This CDR3 is CASSAQTSTGGKNTIYF. In DNA, the CDR3 is TGTGCCAGCAGCGCCCAGACCTCGACAGGGGGCAAAAACACCATATATTTT. The entire variable domain, with the rest obtained from reference TRBV9 and TRBJ1-3, is as follows: DSGVTQTPKHLITATGQRVTLRCSPRSGDLSVYWYQQSLDQGLQFLIQYYNGEERAKGNILERFSAQQFPDLHSELNLSSLELGDSALYFCASSAQTSTGGKNTIYFGEGSWLTVV.

The chain recombines TRBV7-3 with TRBJ2-5; possible D gene TRBD2, 5 bases. The V gene lost 3 bases and the J gene lost 5 bases, with 10 bases spanning the gap. This CDR3 has 13 residues. Germline values: CDR1 SGHTA, CDR2 FQGTGA. The chain's CDR3 is CASSFSGRETQYF. The CDR3 bases are TGTGCCAGCAGCTTTTCGGGAAGGGAGACCCAGTACTTC.

The chain uses TRBV7-6 and TRBJ2-1; 8 bases are shared with TRBD2. There are 15 residues in the CDR3. Trimming cost V 6 bases and J 5 bases; bases outside gene matches: 9. Germline assignment: CDR1 SGHVS and CDR2 FNYEAQ. This CDR3 is CASRLVTSGHNEQFF. CDR3 in DNA: TGTGCCAGCAGGCTCGTTACTAGCGGACACAATGAGCAGTTCTTC. The entire variable domain, with the rest obtained from reference TRBV7-6 and TRBJ2-1, is as follows: GAGVSQSPRYKVTKRGQDVALRCDPISGHVSLYWYRQALGQGPEFLTYFNYEAQQDKSGLPNDRFSAERPEGSISTLTIQRTEQRDSAMYRCASRLVTSGHNEQFFGPGTRLTVL.

This rearrangement joins TRBV9 to TRBJ2-3; possible D gene TRBD2, 6 bases. Trimming pared 5 bases from V and 1 base from J, leaving 20 bases between. CDR3 length: 17 amino acids. CDR1 is SGDLS and CDR2 is YYNGEE in the germline V gene. CDR3 nucleotide sequence: TGTGCCAGCAGTAACCGAATCCGGGAGTCGGGCACAGATACGCAGTATTTT. Its translation: CASSNRIRESGTDTQYF.

This chain links TRBV7-3 with TRBJ2-1, with 8 nucleotides matching TRBD2. The CDR3 covers 16 residues. Trimming took 5 bases from V and 10 from J; bases not matched to a gene: 16. Germline V lookup: CDR1 SGHTA, CDR2 FQGTGA. The DNA of the CDR3 is TGTGCCAGCAGCCCCGGGGGTACGGGGGGGGCTGGCGAGCAGTTCTTC. It specifies CASSPGGTGGAGEQFF.

This clone was seen only a few times. The genes are TRBV14 and TRBJ2-7; 12 nucleotides align to TRBD1. There are 15 residues in the CDR3. Germline lookup yields CDR1 SGHDN and CDR2 FVKESK. With 3 bases clipped from V and 7 bases from J, the junction kept 7 bases outside the gene matches. CDR3 nucleotides: TGTGCCAGCAGCCAGCCGGGACAGGGGGCTTGGGAGCAGTACTTC. This sequence encodes CASSQPGQGAWEQYF.

This chain connects TRBV28 to TRBJ2-3; TRBD2 aligns across 14 bases. V was pared by 9 bases and J by 3 bases, with 17 bases of the junction left unmatched. The germline V gene encodes CDR1 MDHEN and CDR2 SYDVKM. This CDR3 contains 19 residues. CDR3 in DNA: TGTGCCAGTCATAATAGACTAGCGGGAGGGTCCCGTTCGACAGATACGCAGTATTTT. It codes for CASHNRLAGGSRSTDTQYF. The full variable domain, rest sourced from reference TRBV28 and TRBJ2-3, is DVKVTQSSRYLVKRTGEKVFLECVQDMDHENMFWYRQDPGLGLRLIYFSYDVKMKEKGDIPEGYSVSREKKERFSLILESASTNQTSMYLCASHNRLAGGSRSTDTQYFGPGTRLTVL.

The CDR3, as DNA: TGTGCCAGCAGTGAAGGCCACAGGGGTAGCTACGAGCAGTACTTC. Translation: CASSEGHRGSYEQYF. The chain joins TRBV2 to TRBJ2-7; 7 bases map to TRBD1. The CDR3 is made up of 15 amino acids. V gave up 1 base and J gave up 3 bases; unmatched junction bases: 6. CDR1 and CDR2 (germline): SNHLY, FYNNEI.

CDR3 sequence reads: CASSPGQGAFGYGYTF. Here the CDR3 DNA reads TGTGCCAGCAGTCCGGGACAGGGGGCGTTCGGCTATGGCTACACCTTC. V usage is TRBV28 and J usage is TRBJ1-2; TRBD1 matches 12 bases. J lost 4 bases, V lost 5 bases, and 8 bases had no gene match. The germline gives CDR1 MDHEN, CDR2 SYDVKM. This CDR3 is 16 amino acids long.